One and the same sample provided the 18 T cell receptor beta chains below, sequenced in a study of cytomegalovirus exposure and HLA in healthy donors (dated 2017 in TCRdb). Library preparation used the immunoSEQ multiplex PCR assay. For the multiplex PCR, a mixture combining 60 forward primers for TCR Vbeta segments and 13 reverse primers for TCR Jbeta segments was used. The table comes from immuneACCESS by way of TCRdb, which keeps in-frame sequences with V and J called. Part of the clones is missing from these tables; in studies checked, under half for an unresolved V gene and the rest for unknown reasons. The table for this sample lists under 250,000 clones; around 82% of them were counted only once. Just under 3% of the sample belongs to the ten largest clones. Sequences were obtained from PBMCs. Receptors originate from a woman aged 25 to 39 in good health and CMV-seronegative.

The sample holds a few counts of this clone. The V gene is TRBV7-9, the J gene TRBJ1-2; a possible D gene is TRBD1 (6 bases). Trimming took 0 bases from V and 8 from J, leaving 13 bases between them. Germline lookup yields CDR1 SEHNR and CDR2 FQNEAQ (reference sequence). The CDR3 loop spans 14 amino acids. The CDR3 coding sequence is TGTGCCAGCAGCTTAGCGAGGTCAGGGGACGGCTACACCTTC. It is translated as CASSLARSGDGYTF.

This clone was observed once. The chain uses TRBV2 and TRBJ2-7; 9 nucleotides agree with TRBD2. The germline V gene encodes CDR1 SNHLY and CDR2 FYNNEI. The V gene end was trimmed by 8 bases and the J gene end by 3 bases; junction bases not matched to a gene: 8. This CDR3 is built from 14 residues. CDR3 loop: CASYPGLAIYEQYF. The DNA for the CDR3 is TGTGCCAGCTATCCGGGACTAGCCATCTACGAGCAGTACTTC.

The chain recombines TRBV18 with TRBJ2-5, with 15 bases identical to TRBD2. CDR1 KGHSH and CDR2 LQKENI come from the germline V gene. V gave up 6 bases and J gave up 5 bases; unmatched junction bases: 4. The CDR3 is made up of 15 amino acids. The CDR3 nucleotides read TGTGCCAGCTCGCCGGGACTAGCGGGAGGCGAGACCCAGTACTTC. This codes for CASSPGLAGGETQYF.

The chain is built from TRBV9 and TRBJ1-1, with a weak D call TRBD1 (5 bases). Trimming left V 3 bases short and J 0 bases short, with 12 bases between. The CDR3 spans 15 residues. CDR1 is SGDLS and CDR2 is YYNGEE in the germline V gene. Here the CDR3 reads CASSDKGVLNTEAFF. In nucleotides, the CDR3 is TGTGCCAGCAGCGATAAAGGGGTCCTGAACACTGAAGCTTTCTTT.

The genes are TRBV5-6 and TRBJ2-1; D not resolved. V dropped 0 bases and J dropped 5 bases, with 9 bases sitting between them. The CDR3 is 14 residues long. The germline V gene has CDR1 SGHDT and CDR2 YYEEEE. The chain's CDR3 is CASSLAPPNNEQFF. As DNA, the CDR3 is TGTGCCAGCAGCTTGGCCCCCCCTAACAATGAGCAGTTCTTC.

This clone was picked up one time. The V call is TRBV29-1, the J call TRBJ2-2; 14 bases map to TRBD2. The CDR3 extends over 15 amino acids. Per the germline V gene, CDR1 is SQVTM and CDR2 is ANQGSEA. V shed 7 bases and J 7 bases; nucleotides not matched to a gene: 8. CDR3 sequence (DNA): TGCAGCGCTGGGACTAGCGGGAGTAATGACGGGGAGCTGTTTTTT. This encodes CSAGTSGSNDGELFF.

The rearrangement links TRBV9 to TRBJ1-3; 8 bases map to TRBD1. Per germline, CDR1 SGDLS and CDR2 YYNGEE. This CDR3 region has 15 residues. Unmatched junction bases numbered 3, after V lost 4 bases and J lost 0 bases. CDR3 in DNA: TGTGCCAGCAGCCCTCAGGGGGCCTCTGGAAACACCATATATTTT. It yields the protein CASSPQGASGNTIYF. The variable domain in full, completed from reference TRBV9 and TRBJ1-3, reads DSGVTQTPKHLITATGQRVTLRCSPRSGDLSVYWYQQSLDQGLQFLIQYYNGEERAKGNILERFSAQQFPDLHSELNLSSLELGDSALYFCASSPQGASGNTIYFGEGSWLTVV.

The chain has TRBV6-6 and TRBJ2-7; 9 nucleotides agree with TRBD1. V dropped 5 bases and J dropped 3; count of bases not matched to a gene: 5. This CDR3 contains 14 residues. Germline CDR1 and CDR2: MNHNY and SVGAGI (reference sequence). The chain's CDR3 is CASSGDREIYEQYF. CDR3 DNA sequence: TGTGCCAGCAGTGGGGACAGGGAGATCTACGAGCAGTACTTC.

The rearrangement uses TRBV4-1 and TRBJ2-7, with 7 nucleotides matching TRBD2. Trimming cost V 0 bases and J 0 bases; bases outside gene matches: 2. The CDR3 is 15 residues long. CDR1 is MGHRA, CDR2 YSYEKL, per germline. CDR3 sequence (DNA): TGCGCCAGCAGCCAAGAAGGCGGGAGCTCCTACGAGCAGTACTTC. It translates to CASSQEGGSSYEQYF.

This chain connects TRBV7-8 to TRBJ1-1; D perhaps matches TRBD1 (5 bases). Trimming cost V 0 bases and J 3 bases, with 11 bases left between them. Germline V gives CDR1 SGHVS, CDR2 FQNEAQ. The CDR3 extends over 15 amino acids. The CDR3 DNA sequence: TGTGCCAGCAGCTTAGCGCGGGGCACCGACACTGAAGCTTTCTTT. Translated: CASSLARGTDTEAFF.

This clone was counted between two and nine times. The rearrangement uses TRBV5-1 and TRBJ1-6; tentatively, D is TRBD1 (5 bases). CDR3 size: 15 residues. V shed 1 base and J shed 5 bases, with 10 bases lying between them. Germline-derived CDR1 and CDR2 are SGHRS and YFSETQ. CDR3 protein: CASSLSTANNSPLHF. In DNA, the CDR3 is TGCGCCAGCAGCTTGTCGACAGCTAATAATTCACCCCTCCACTTT.

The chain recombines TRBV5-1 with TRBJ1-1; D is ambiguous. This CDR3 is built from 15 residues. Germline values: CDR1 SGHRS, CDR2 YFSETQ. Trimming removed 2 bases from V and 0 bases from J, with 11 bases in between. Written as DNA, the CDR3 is TGCGCCAGCAGCTTTGTTTCCAGTTTGAACACTGAAGCTTTCTTT. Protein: CASSFVSSLNTEAFF.

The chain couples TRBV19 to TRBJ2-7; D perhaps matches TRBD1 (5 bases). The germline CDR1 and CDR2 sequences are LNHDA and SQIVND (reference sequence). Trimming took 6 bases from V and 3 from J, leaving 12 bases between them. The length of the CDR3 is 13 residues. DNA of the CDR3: TGTGCCAGTAGCCCCAGACAGTTCTACGAGCAGTACTTC. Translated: CASSPRQFYEQYF.

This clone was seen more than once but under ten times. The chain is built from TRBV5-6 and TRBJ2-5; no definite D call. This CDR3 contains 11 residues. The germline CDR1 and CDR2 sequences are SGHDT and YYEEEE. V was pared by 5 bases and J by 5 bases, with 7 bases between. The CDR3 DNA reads TGTGCCAGCAGTACGCGGGAGACCCAGTACTTC. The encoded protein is CASSTRETQYF.

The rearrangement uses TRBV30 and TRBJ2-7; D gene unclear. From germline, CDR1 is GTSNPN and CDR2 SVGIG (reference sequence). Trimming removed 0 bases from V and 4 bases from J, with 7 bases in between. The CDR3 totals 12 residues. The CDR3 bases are TGTGCCTGGAGTGTATACGGGTACGAGCAGTACTTC. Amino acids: CAWSVYGYEQYF.

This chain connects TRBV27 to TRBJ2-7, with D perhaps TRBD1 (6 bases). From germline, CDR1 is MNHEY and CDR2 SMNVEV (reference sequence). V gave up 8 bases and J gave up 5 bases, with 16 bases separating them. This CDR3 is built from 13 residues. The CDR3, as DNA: TGTGCCAGCGGTGAGGGGGAAGTGAACGAGCAGTACTTC. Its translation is CASGEGEVNEQYF.

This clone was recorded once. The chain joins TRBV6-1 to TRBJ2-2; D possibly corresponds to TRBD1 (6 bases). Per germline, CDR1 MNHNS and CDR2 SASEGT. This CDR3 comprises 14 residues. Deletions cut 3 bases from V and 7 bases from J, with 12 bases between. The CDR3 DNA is TGTGCCAGCAGTGACTACAGGGATATCGGGGAGCTGTTTTTT. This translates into CASSDYRDIGELFF.

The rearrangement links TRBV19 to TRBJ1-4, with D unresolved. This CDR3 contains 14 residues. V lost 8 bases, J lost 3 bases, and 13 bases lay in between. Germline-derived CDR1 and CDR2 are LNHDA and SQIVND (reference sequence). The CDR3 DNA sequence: TGTGCCAGTCGGATAGGAGGGTCTAATGAAAAACTGTTTTTT. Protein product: CASRIGGSNEKLFF.